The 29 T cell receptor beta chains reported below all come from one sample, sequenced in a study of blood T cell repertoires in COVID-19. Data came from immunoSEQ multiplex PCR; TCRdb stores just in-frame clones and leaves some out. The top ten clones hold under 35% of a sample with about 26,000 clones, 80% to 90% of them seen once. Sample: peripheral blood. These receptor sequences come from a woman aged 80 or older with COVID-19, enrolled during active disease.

CDR3 sequence reads: CAISGQRDQPQHF. DNA of the CDR3: TGTGCCATCAGTGGGCAGCGAGATCAGCCCCAGCATTTT. The chain is built from TRBV10-3 and TRBJ1-5; the D is unclear. V lost 4 bases, J lost 5 bases, and 9 bases lay in between. The germline CDR1 and CDR2 sequences are ENHRY and SYGVKD. This CDR3 contains 13 residues.

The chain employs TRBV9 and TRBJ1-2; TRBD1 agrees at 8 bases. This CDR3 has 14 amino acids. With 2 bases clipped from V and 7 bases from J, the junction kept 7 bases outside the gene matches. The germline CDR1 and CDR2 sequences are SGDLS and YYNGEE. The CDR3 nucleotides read TGTGCCAGCAGCGTCGGAAACAGGGGGGCTGGCTACACCTTC. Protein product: CASSVGNRGAGYTF.

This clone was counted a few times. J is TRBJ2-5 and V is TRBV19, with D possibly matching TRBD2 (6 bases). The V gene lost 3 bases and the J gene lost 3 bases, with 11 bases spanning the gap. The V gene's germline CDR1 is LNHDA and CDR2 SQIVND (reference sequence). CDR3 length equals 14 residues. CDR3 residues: CASSMKWGEETQYF. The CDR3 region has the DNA TGTGCCAGTAGTATGAAATGGGGGGAAGAGACCCAGTACTTC. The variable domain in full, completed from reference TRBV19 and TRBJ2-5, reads DGGITQSPKYLFRKEGQNVTLSCEQNLNHDAMYWYRQDPGQGLRLIYYSQIVNDFQKGDIAEGYSVSREKKESFPLTVTSAQKNPTAFYLCASSMKWGEETQYFGPGTRLLVL.

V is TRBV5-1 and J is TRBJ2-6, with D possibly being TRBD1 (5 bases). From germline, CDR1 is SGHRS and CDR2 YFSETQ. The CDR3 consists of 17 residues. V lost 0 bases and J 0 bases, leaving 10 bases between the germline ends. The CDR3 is CASSLGQIYSGANVLTF. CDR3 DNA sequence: TGCGCCAGCAGCTTGGGACAGATTTACTCTGGGGCCAACGTCCTGACTTTC.

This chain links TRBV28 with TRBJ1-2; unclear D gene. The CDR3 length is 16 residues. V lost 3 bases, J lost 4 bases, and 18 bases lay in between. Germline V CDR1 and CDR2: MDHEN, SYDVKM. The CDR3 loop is CASSFSTPAEGYGYTF. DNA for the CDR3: TGTGCCAGCAGTTTTTCGACTCCGGCTGAAGGCTATGGCTACACCTTC.

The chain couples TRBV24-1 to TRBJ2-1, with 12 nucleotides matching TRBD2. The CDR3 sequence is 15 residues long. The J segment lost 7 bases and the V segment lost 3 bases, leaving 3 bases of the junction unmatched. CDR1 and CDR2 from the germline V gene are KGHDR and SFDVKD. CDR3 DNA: TGTGCCACCAGTGATCCTAGCGGGGGGGCTAATGAGCAGTTCTTC. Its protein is CATSDPSGGANEQFF.

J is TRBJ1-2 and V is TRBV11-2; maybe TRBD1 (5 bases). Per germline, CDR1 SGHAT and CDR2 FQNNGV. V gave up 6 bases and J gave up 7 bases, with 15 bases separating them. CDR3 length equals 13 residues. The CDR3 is CASRGNGGGGYTF. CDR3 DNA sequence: TGTGCCAGCAGAGGGAATGGGGGGGGTGGCTACACCTTC.

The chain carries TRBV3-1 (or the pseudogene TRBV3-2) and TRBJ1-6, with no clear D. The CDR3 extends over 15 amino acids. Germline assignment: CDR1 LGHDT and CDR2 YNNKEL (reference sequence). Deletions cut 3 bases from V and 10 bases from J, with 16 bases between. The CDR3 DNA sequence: TGTGCCAGCAGCCACCTGACCCGAGAGGTCTCACCCCTCCACTTT. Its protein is CASSHLTREVSPLHF.

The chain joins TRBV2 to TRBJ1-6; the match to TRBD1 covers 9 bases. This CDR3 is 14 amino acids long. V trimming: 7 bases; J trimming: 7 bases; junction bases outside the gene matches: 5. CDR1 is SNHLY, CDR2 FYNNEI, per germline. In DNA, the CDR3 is TGTGCCAGCACGAGACAGGGGGAGAATTCACCCCTCCACTTT. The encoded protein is CASTRQGENSPLHF.

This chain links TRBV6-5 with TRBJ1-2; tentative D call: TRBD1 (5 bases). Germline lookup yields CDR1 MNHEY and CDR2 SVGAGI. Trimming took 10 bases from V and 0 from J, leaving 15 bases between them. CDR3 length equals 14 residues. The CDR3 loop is CATGEIPANYGYTF. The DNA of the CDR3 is TGTGCCACGGGGGAAATCCCCGCTAACTATGGCTACACCTTC.

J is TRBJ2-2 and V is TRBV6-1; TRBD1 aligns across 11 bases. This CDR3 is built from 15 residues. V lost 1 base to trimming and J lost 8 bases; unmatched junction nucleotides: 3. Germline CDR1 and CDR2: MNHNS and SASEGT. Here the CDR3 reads CASSEGTGGGGELFF. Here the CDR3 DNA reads TGTGCCAGCAGTGAAGGGACAGGGGGCGGGGGGGAGCTGTTTTTT.

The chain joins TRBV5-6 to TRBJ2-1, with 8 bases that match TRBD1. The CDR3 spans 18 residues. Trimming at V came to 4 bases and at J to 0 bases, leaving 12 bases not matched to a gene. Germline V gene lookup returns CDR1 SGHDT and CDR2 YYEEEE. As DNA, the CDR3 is TGTGCCAGCAGCCCCTTACGACAGGGGAAAAGCTCCTACAATGAGCAGTTCTTC. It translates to CASSPLRQGKSSYNEQFF.

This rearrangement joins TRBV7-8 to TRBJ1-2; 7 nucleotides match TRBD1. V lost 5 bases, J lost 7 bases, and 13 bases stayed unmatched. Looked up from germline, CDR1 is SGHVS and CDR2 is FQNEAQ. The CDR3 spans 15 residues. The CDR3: CASSTRTGERGGYTF. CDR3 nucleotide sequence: TGTGCCAGCAGCACCCGGACAGGAGAGAGGGGTGGCTACACCTTC.

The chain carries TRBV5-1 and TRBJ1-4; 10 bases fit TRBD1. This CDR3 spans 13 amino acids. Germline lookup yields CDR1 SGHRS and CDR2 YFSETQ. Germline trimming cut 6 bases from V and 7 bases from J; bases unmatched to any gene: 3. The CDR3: CASTGQGGEKLFF. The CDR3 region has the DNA TGCGCCAGCACCGGACAGGGGGGTGAAAAACTGTTTTTT.

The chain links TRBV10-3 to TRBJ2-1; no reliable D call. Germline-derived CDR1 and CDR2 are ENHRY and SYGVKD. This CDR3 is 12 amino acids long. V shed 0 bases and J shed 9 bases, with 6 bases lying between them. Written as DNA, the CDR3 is TGTGCCATCAGTGAGTCGGGCGTTGAGCAGTTCTTC. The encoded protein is CAISESGVEQFF.

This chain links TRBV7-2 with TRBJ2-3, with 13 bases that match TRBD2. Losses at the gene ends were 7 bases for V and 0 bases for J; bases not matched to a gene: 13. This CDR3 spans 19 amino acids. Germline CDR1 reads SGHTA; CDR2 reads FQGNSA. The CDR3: CASIPRRQGLAGSTDTQYF. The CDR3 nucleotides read TGTGCCAGCATCCCTCGCCGACAGGGACTAGCGGGGAGCACAGATACGCAGTATTTT.

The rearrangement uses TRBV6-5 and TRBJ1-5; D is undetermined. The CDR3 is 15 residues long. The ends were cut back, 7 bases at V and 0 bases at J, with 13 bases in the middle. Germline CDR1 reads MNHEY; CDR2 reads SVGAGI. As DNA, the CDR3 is TGTGCCAGCACCTTGGGCCTTTATAGCAATCAGCCCCAGCATTTT. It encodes CASTLGLYSNQPQHF.

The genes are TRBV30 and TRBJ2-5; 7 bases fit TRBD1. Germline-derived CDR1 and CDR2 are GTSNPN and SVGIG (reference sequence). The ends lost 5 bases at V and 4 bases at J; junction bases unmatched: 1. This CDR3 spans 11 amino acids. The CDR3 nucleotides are TGTGCCTGGGACAGGGCAGAGACCCAGTACTTC. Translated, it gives CAWDRAETQYF.

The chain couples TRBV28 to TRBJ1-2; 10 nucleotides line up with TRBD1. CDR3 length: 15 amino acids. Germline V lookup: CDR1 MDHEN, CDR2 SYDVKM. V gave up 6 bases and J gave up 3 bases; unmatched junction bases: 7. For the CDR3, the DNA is TGTGCCAGCAGAGAACCGGGACAGGGGCACTATGGCTACACCTTC. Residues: CASREPGQGHYGYTF.

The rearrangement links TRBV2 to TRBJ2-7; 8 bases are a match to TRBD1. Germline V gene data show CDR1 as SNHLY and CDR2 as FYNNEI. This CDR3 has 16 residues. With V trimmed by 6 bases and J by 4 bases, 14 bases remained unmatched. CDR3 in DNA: TGTGCCAGCAGCGGCCGACAGGGGAGGTCCAGGTACGAGCAGTACTTC. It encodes CASSGRQGRSRYEQYF.

The CDR3 reads CASSPNSGDYGYTF. CDR3 bases: TGTGCCAGCTCACCAAATTCCGGAGACTATGGCTACACCTTC. The V call is TRBV18, the J call TRBJ1-2; D unresolved. This CDR3 has 14 residues. In germline, CDR1 is KGHSH, CDR2 LQKENI. Between the trimmed V and J ends, which lost 2 bases and 3 bases, there was a span of 10 bases.

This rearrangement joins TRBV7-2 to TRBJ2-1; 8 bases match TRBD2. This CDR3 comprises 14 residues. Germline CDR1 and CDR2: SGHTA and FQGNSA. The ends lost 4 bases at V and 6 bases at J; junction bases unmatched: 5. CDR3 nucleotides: TGTGCCAGCAGCTCCTCGGGGGGGCCCAATGAGCAGTTCTTC. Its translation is CASSSSGGPNEQFF.

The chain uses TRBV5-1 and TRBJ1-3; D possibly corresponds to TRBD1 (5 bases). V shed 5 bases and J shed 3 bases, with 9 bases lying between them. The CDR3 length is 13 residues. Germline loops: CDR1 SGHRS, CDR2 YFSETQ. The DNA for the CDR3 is TGCGCCAGCAGTAAGGGGATTGGAAACACCATATATTTT. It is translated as CASSKGIGNTIYF.

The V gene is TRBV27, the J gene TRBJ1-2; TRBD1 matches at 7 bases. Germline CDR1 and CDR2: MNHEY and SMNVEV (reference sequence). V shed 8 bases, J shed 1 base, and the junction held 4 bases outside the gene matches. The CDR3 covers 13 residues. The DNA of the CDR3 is TGTGCCAGCGGAGGGGGCTTTAACTATGGCTACACCTTC. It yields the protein CASGGGFNYGYTF.

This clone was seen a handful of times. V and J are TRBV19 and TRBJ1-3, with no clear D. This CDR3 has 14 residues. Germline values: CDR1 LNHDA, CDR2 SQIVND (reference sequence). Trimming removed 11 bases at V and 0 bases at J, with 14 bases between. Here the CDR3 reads CAAADGSSGNTIYF. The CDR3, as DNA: TGTGCCGCGGCTGACGGAAGCTCTGGAAACACCATATATTTT. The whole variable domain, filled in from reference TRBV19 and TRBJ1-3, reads DGGITQSPKYLFRKEGQNVTLSCEQNLNHDAMYWYRQDPGQGLRLIYYSQIVNDFQKGDIAEGYSVSREKKESFPLTVTSAQKNPTAFYLCAAADGSSGNTIYFGEGSWLTVV.

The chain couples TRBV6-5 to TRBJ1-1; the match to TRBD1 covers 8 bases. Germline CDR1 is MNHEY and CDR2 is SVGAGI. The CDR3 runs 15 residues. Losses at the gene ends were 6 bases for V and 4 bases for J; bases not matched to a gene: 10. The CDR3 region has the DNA TGTGCCAGCAGCCGAGGGACAGGCCGGTTCACTGAAGCTTTCTTT. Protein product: CASSRGTGRFTEAFF.

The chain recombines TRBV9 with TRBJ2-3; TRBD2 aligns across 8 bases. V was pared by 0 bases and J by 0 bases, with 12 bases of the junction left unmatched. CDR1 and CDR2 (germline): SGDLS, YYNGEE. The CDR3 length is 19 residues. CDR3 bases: TGTGCCAGCAGCGTAGGGCGGGGCGGGGGGAACCCTAGCACAGATACGCAGTATTTT. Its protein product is CASSVGRGGGNPSTDTQYF.

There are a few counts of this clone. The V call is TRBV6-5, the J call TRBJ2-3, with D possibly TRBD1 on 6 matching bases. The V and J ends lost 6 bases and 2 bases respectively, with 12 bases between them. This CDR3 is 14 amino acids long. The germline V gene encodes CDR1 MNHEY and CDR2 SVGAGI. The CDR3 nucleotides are TGTGCCAGCAGCACCGGGACACTCACAGATACGCAGTATTTT. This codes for CASSTGTLTDTQYF.

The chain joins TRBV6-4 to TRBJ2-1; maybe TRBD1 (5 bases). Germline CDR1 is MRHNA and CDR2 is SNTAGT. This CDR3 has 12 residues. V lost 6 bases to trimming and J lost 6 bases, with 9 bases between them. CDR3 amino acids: CASSEGANEQFF. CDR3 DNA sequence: TGTGCCAGCAGCGAAGGGGCCAATGAGCAGTTCTTC.